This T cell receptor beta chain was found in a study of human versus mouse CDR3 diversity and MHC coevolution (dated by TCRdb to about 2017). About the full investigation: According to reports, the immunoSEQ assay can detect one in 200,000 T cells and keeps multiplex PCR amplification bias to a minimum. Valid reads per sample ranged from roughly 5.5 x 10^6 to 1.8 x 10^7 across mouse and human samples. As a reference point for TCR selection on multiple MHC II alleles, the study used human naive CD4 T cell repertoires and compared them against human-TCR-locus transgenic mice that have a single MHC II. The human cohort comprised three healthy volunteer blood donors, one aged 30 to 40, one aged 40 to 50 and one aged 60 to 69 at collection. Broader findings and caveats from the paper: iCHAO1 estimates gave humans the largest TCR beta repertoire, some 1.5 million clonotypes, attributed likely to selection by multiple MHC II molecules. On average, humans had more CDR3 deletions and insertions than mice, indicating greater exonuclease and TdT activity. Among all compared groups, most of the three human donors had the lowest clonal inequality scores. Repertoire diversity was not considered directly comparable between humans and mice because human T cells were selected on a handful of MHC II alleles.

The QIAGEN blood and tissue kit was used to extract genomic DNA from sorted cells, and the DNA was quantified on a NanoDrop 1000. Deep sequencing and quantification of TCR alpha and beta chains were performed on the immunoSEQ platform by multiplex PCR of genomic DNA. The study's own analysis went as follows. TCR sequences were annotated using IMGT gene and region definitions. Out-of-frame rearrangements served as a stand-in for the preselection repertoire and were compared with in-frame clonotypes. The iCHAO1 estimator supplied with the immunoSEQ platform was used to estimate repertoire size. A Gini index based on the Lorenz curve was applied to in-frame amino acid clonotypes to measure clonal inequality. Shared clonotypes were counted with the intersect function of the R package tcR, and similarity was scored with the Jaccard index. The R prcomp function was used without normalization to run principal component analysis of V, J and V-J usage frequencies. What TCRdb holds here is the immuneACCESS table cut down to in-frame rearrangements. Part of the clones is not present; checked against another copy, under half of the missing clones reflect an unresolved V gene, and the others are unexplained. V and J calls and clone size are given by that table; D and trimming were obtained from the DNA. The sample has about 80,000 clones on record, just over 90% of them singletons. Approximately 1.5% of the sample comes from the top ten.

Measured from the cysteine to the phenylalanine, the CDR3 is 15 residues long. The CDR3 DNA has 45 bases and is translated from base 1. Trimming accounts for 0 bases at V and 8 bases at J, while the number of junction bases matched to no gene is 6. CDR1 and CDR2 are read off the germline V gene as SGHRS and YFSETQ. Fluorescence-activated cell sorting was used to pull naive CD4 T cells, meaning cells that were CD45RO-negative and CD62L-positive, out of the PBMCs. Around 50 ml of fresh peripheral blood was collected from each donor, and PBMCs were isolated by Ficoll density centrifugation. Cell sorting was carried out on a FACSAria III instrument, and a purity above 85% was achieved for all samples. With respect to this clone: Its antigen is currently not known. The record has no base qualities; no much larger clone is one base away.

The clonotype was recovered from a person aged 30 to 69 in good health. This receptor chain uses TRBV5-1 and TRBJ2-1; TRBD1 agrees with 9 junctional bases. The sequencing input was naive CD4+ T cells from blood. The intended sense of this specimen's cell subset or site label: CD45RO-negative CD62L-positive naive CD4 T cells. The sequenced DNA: TGCGCCAGCAGCTTGGCCCCGGGACAGGGCGATGAGCAGTTCTTC. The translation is CASSLAPGQGDEQFF.